The clone carrying this T cell receptor beta chain was recorded a few times. The sample is drawn from a study of cytomegalovirus exposure and HLA in healthy donors. Per the germline V gene, CDR1 is SNHLY and CDR2 is FYNNEI. After removal of 4 bases from V and 5 bases from J, the junction contained 12 bases not matched to a gene. The CDR3 runs to 17 residues. The PCR ran on 60 Vbeta and 13 Jbeta primers. The repertoire was sequenced with immunoSEQ multiplex PCR; TCRdb's copy has only in-frame clones and lacks some. The sample records under 200,000 clones, approximately 71% being singletons. The chain is built from TRBV2 and TRBJ2-3, with 10 bases lining up with TRBD1. Sequenced input: PBMCs. This TCR was recovered from a man aged 45-65 years in good health and CMV-seronegative. The CDR3 region has the DNA TGTGCCAGCAGTGTCCCCCGCGGGACAGGGGTGGGAGATACGCAGTATTTT. Residues: CASSVPRGTGVGDTQYF.